The clone carrying this T cell receptor (beta chain) appeared once. No antigen is known for it. Other DNA sequences in this specimen translate into the identical CDR3. Study donors comprised healthy, HIV-negative adults devoid of recent acute infection or vaccination. The data derive from a study of shared clonotypes between healthy human individuals. Whole-study results and caveats: Donor scarcity curtailed the genetic and exposure-history diversity represented herein.

Some clones are missing from TCRdb's copy, which holds only in-frame ones; the method was immunoSEQ multiplex PCR. The sample lists about 1.1 million clones; 78% were seen once. The specimen was memory CD4+ T cells from PBMCs. This sample's subset: CD45RA-negative fraction. The TCR comes from a man younger than 30 in good health. Some clones in this sample may be carry-over from other donors' samples.

The CDR3 loop reads CSVEMGAGNTIYF. The CDR3 DNA sequence: TGCAGCGTTGAAATGGGGGCTGGAAACACCATATATTTT. The chain is built from TRBV29-1 and TRBJ1-3, with D possibly TRBD1 on 5 matching bases. V lost 2 bases, J lost 2 bases, and 7 bases lay in between. The CDR3 covers 13 residues. Germline CDR1 reads SQVTM; CDR2 reads ANQGSEA.